This TCR beta chain originates from a study of T cells in tuberculosis. Study-wide results and limits: Smaller alpha distances in active tuberculosis partly reflected shorter CDR3-alpha lengths. A GMM-specific repertoire classifier reached 80% to 90% accuracy, AUROC more than 0.8.

The table came from immunoSEQ multiplex PCR; TCRdb's copy has only in-frame clones and leaves some out. This table holds approximately 29,000 clones, roughly 89% found once. V lost 3 bases, J lost 0 bases, and 20 bases lay in between. The CDR3 is made up of 18 amino acids. Germline CDR1 reads SGDLS; CDR2 reads YYNGEE. Notes on this clone: Its specificity is unknown.

The TCR originated in a donor between 10 and 29 years old with latent tuberculosis or without tuberculosis infection. The V call is TRBV9, the J call TRBJ2-3; weak D call: TRBD1 (6 bases). The sample taken for sequencing was PBMCs. The CDR3: CASSEGDSTGTSTDTQYF. The CDR3, as DNA: TGTGCCAGCAGCGAGGGGGATTCGACAGGTACTAGCACAGATACGCAGTATTTT.